This T cell receptor beta chain comes out of a study of PD-1 blockade in classical Hodgkin lymphoma. CDR1 and CDR2 (germline): SGHTA, FQGTGA. The ends were cut back, 5 bases at V and 1 base at J, with 10 bases in the middle. The CDR3 has 14 amino acids. As to this clone: Antigen unknown.

Using immunoSEQ multiplex PCR, the repertoire was profiled, and TCRdb retains in-frame clones only, with some absent. The repertoire includes fewer than 95,000 clones, around 80% of them detected once, and 17% sits in the top ten. Time point in this sample: cycle 4 day 1 (C4D1), after less than 7 weeks of nivolumab. The patients all showed relapse after autologous stem cell transplantation, while their brentuximab vedotin exposure varied. Whole-study results and caveats: By cycle point C4D1, TCR diversity had risen significantly in CD4+ cells (but not CD8+ cells). Baseline diversity in complete responders resembled that of newly diagnosed patients. Patients were excluded if nivolumab began under 1 year after ASCT (the autologous transplant). Healthy donors were reported to have higher baseline TCR diversity than newly diagnosed patients.

The chain uses TRBV7-3 and TRBJ2-3; tentative D call: TRBD2 (5 bases). The sample was peripheral blood mononuclear cells (PBMCs), taken before the fourth cycle of nivolumab. The sequence was collected from a human donor with classical Hodgkin lymphoma. This CDR3 reads CASSLDYRTDTQYF. In nucleotides, the CDR3 is TGTGCCAGCAGCCTCGACTACCGCACAGATACGCAGTATTTT.